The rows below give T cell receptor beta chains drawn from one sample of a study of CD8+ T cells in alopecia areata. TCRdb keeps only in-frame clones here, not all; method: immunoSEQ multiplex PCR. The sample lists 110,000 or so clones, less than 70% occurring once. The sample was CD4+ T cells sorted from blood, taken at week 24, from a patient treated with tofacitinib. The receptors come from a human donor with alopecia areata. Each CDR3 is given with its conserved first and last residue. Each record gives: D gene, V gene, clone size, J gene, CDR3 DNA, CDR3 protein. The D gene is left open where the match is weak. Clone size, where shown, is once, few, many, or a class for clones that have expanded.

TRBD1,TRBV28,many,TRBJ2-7,TGTGCCAGCAGTTGGGCAGGGGGCTACGAGCAGTACTTC,CASSWAGGYEQYF
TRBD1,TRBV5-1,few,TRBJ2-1,TGCGCCAGCAGCTTGTACTGGACAGGGATGGGCAATGAGCAGTTCTTC,CASSLYWTGMGNEQFF
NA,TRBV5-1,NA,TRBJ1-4,TGCGCCAGCAGCTTCGGAGGGGATGAAAAACTGTTTTTT,CASSFGGDEKLFF
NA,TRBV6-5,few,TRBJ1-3,TGTGCCAGCAGTTACTCGCTACAGGGCGGAAACACCATATATTTT,CASSYSLQGGNTIYF
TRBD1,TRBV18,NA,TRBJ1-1,TGTGCCAGCTCACCTGGACAGGGGAACACTGAAGCTTTCTTT,CASSPGQGNTEAFF
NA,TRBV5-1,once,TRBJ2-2,TGCGCCAGCAGCTTAGCCTACACCGGGGAGCTGTTTTTT,CASSLAYTGELFF
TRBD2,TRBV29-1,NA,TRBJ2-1,TGCAGCGTTGAAAGCGGGGGTCGCTACAATGAGCAGTTCTTC,CSVESGGRYNEQFF
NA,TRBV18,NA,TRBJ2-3,TGTGCCAGCTCACCAGGGACAGATACGCAGTATTTT,CASSPGTDTQYF
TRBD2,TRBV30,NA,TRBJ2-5,TGTGCCTGGAGTGTCGGGACTAGCTTCCAAGAGACCCAGTACTTC,CAWSVGTSFQETQYF
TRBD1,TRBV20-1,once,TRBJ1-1,TGCAGTGCGGGACAGTTTGAAGCTTTCTTT,CSAGQFEAFF
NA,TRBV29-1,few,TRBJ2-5,TGCAGCGCTCGGGACACAGGGCAAGAGACCCAGTACTTC,CSARDTGQETQYF
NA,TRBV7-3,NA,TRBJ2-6,TGTGCCAGCAGGGCGACGGGGGCCAACGTCCTGACTTTC,CASRATGANVLTF
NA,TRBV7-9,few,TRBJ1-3,TGTGCCAGCAGTCTAGGAAGCTCTGGAAACACCATATATTTT,CASSLGSSGNTIYF
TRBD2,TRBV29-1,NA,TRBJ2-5,TGCAGCGGCGGGGGAGAGGGAAAGACCCAGTACTTC,CSGGGEGKTQYF
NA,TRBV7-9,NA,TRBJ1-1,TGTGCCAGCAGTGAGGCTTCGGGGACTGAAGCTTTCTTT,CASSEASGTEAFF
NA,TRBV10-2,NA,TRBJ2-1,TGCGCCAGCAAGGGCAACTCCTACAATGAGCAGTTCTTC,CASKGNSYNEQFF
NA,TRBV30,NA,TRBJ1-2,TGTGCCTGGAGTGTAAAGGGGGAATATGGCTACACCTTC,CAWSVKGEYGYTF
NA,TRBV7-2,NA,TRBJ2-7,TGTGCCAGCCTAATCTCTGGGGGACCCTACGAGCAGTACTTC,CASLISGGPYEQYF
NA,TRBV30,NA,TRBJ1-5,TGTGCCTGGAGTGTAGGGGCCCGGAATCAGCCCCAGCATTTT,CAWSVGARNQPQHF
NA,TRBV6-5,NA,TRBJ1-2,TGTGCCAGCAGGGCTACAGCTAACTATGGCTACACCTTC,CASRATANYGYTF
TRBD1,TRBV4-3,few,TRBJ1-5,TGCGCCAGCAGCCAAGACCTGATACAGGGGTATCAGCCCCAGCATTTT,CASSQDLIQGYQPQHF
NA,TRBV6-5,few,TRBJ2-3,TGTGCCAGCACCCGAGACACCACGTGGACAGATACGCAGTATTTT,CASTRDTTWTDTQYF
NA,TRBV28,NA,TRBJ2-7,TGTGCCAGCAGTTCCCCTGTGTCGGGAGAGCAGTACTTC,CASSSPVSGEQYF
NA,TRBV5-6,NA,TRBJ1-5,TGTGCCAGCAGCTTGCGCAATCAGCCCCAGCATTTT,CASSLRNQPQHF
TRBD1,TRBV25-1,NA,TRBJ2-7,TGTGCCAGCAGTCCACCTGGGACAGCTAGCTACGAGCAGTACTTC,CASSPPGTASYEQYF
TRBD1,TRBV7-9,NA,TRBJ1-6,TGTGCCAGCAGCCCGAGGGACAGGGCGGATTCACCCCTCCACTTT,CASSPRDRADSPLHF
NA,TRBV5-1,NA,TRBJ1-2,TGCGCCAGCAGCTTAGCACTGGACGATGGCTACACCTTC,CASSLALDDGYTF
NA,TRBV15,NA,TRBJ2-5,TGTGCCACCAGCAGAGGTGGGACGGGCGAGACCCAGTACTTC,CATSRGGTGETQYF
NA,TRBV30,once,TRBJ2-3,TGTGCCTGGGGGAGAGACCTCACAGATACGCAGTATTTT,CAWGRDLTDTQYF